The TCR beta chain under discussion was sequenced for a study of blood T cell repertoires in COVID-19 (dated by TCRdb to about 2020). About the study as a whole: Collaborator samples came from the United States, Italy and Spain and covered acute and convalescent phases of COVID-19. The material from the prospective study consisted of cDNA or gDNA derived from T cells, B-cell-depleted T cells, or PBMCs. Deeply sampled blood TCRbeta repertoires from subjects exposed to, actively infected with, or recovered from COVID-19 were included in the dataset. The repertoires were made available in a free public database intended to serve as a resource for research on the immune response to SARS-CoV-2. Samples came from the ongoing ImmuneRACE study (first 160 participants) plus 1,254 subjects from 6 global collaborators. The sample metadata nearly always contained a de-identified subject ID, COVID-19 status, age in years and sex. Where available, HLA class I and class II types were taken from metadata supplied by the sample provider and were not determined by assay-based typing. Broad study findings and their caveats: Clinical and demographic metadata were provided uncurated, with the amount varying by source and participant.

TCRbeta CDR3 regions were amplified from genomic DNA using the immunoSEQ Assay, a bias-controlled multiplex PCR. Per the authors' processing: Within the assay, amplification of reference gene primers was used to estimate how many nucleated cells each sample contained. To quantify the absolute abundance of each unique TCRbeta CDR3 rearrangement, sequence reads were collapsed and filtered. For each sample, productive Simpson clonality was calculated as the square root of Simpson's diversity index across productive rearrangements. Not all clones reach the TCRdb copy of this immuneACCESS table, which keeps in-frame sequences only. Checked studies attribute under half of the gap to unresolved V genes and leave the rest unexplained. That table gives V, J and clone size, and the DNA gave D and trimming. Across this sample there are 150,000 to 200,000 clones, with 65% to 85% seen only once. The ten biggest clones cover 5.2% of the sample.

The CDR3 runs 14 amino acids, cysteine and phenylalanine included. The sequence is cut down to CDR3 DNA, 42 bases in frame from base 1. CDR1 GTSNPN and CDR2 SVGIG were looked up in the germline V gene (reference sequence). The germline V end is reduced by 3 bases and the J end by 0 bases; junction bases left unmatched: 4. Each collaborating institution followed its own protocols to collect whole blood in K2EDTA tubes. For TCRbeta analysis, collaborator samples were shipped as frozen whole blood, as isolated PBMCs, or as DNA extracted from either sample type. Note on this clone: The clone's antigen remains unknown. No much larger clonotype is one base removed from it; base qualities were not supplied.

The TCR comes from a woman aged 30 to 39 with acute or convalescent COVID-19. The chain is encoded by TRBV30 joined to TRBJ2-7; 8 bases in the middle match TRBD2. Sample: peripheral blood. The sequenced DNA is TGTGCCTGGAGGTCGACTAGCGTCTCCTACGAGCAGTACTTC. Its protein reads: CAWRSTSVSYEQYF.